This TCR beta chain was obtained from a study of T cells after posttransplantation cyclophosphamide (dated by TCRdb to between 2015 and 2016). Background for the entire study: T cell repertoire reconstitution was tracked by TRB sequencing after myeloablative bone marrow transplantation in which posttransplantation cyclophosphamide was used as GVHD prophylaxis. Public TRB sequences were compared against a database of over 3,600 sequences linked to responses to pathogens, tumor antigens, self-antigens and alloantigens. TRA and TRB clonality were tightly correlated in several samples, so subsequent TCR analyses focused on TRB only. TRB sequencing was also done on up to about 3 additional blood samples from 2 to 5.2 years after transplant in 3 patients, and on pretransplant blood from a handful of patients. Antigen receptor sequencing covered samples from some 36 PTCy-treated patients and about 17 of their related bone marrow donors. Blood from all 35 or so PTCy patients with 1-year posttransplant specimens was subjected to TRB sequencing.

Study-wide findings and limitations: Across 45 patients, recipient CMV seropositivity and CMV reactivation were highly associated with TRB clonality; PTCy diversity was similar to CNI/methotrexate controls. The TRB repertoires of T cells infiltrating skin or GI tract showed only limited overlap with the TRB repertoires of T cells in blood. Donor-recipient similarity was low at 1-2 months but increased during the first year, and donor CD8+ memory clones often dominated later blood repertoires.

The label giving this sample's treatment or condition can be read as: high-dose cyclophosphamide on days +3 and +4 as single-agent GVHD prophylaxis. PTCy patients received busulfan and fludarabine conditioning, a related or unrelated marrow graft, and cyclophosphamide on days +3 and +4. PTCy-treated patients were drawn from a prospective multi-institutional clinical trial. Peripheral blood and bone marrow mononuclear cells were isolated by Ficoll-Hypaque density centrifugation and were cryopreserved. TRB sequencing was run on genomic DNA with either the immunoSEQ assay at survey resolution or the hsTCRB kit. On the authors' methods: The immunoSEQ software was used for initial read processing, and the LymphoSeq R package was used for repertoire analyses. Clonality was computed as 1 minus normalized Shannon entropy, and a Gini coefficient was also calculated for each TRB dataset. Phenotypes of unsorted samples were inferred by mapping TRB sequences from sorted subsets of the recipient or donor onto the same recipient's unsorted samples. This immuneACCESS table, as held by TCRdb, lists in-frame sequences with V and J called but not all clones. Of the missing ones, under half trace to an unresolved V gene in checked studies; the others have no known cause. V, J and clone size derive from that table, while D and trimming were established from the DNA sequence. For this sample, about 2,700 clones are listed, none of them singletons. Of the sample, about a tenth falls within the top ten clones.

This clone is termed medium-sized (0.01 to 0.1%). It has no known antigen specificity. Base qualities are not recorded, but no much larger clone differs from it by a single base. Sequences were derived from PBMCs, sampled 32 days after allogeneic stem cell transplant with posttransplant cyclophosphamide. The sequence was obtained from a female patient aged 45-65 years who received an allogeneic stem cell transplant from a related donor, was CMV-positive, and had no GVHD. Some T cells may have been brought in with the graft after a transplant.

The CDR3 protein is CASTQGRGRTEAFF. The nucleotides are TGTGCCAGCACCCAAGGTAGGGGAAGGACTGAAGCTTTCTTT. The rearranged chain carries TRBV6-1 and TRBJ1-1, with TRBD1 tentatively as D gene (5 bases match). Sequences MNHNS (CDR1) and SASEGT (CDR2) are obtained from the germline V gene. The CDR3, from cysteine to phenylalanine, totals 14 residues. Only the CDR3 DNA is retained, 42 bases long and in frame from the first base. Trimming at the junction amounts to 7 bases on V and 5 bases on J, and the germline ends lie 17 bases apart.